Each of the 17 T cell receptor beta chains below was sequenced from the same sample in a study of T cells after posttransplantation cyclophosphamide. Sequencing was performed with immunoSEQ multiplex PCR; in TCRdb, only in-frame clones are kept and a portion is missing. The repertoire consists of just over 5,500 clones, none detected only once. Busulfan-fludarabine conditioning, marrow transplant, and cyclophosphamide on days +3 and +4 were administered. The sample in question was PBMCs, obtained after allogeneic stem cell transplant with posttransplant cyclophosphamide. The receptors were gathered from a male patient over 55 who received an allogeneic stem cell transplant from a related donor, was CMV-positive, and had no GVHD. A share of the T cells may be of graft donor origin.

This clone was recorded at least ten times. V and J are TRBV27 and TRBJ1-6; D possibly corresponds to TRBD1 (5 bases). The CDR3 covers 14 residues. The germline V gene encodes CDR1 MNHEY and CDR2 SMNVEV (reference sequence). With 6 bases removed from V and 5 bases from J, the gap between germline ends came to 11 bases. DNA for the CDR3: TGTGCCAGCAGAAAAGACAGAGATAATTCACCCCTCCACTTT. Translating gives CASRKDRDNSPLHF.

In this sample, this clone turned up many times. V and J are TRBV29-1 and TRBJ2-1; D not certain. The V and J ends lost 3 bases and 2 bases respectively, with 11 bases between them. CDR1 is SQVTM, CDR2 ANQGSEA, per germline. This CDR3 comprises 14 residues. Here the CDR3 DNA reads TGCAGCGTTGAGGCGGCTTTTCCCTACAATGAGCAGTTCTTC. The encoded protein is CSVEAAFPYNEQFF.

This clone was found many times. This sequence joins TRBV9 and TRBJ1-2; unclear D gene. The V end lost 0 bases, the J end lost 5 bases, and 14 bases lay between the germline ends. CDR1 is SGDLS, CDR2 YYNGEE, per germline. The CDR3 has 15 amino acids. The CDR3 region has the DNA TGTGCCAGCAGCGTAGTCGGGGAGATGGGGTATGGCTACACCTTC. This translates into CASSVVGEMGYGYTF.

There are a few counts of this clone. The chain uses TRBV29-1 and TRBJ1-6; no clear D. Trimming stripped 8 bases from V and 0 bases from J, with 8 bases between. The length of the CDR3 is 13 residues. Germline V gene sequence: CDR1 SQVTM, CDR2 ANQGSEA. The CDR3 DNA reads as TGCAGCTTCCGCAGCTCCTATAATTCACCCCTCCACTTT. Translating gives CSFRSSYNSPLHF.

This clone showed up many times. The chain employs TRBV6-6 and TRBJ2-7; possible D gene TRBD1, 6 bases. The V and J ends lost 2 bases and 2 bases respectively, with 10 bases between them. Germline CDR1 is MNHNY and CDR2 is SVGAGI (reference sequence). The CDR3 totals 14 residues. Here the CDR3 reads CASSYNREPYEQYF. CDR3 in DNA: TGTGCCAGCAGTTACAACAGGGAACCCTACGAGCAGTACTTC.

This clone was detected ten times or more. The chain uses TRBV6-5 and TRBJ2-7; D is undetermined. CDR1 is MNHEY, CDR2 SVGAGI, per germline. The V and J ends lost 0 bases and 2 bases respectively, with 11 bases between them. The CDR3 has 15 residues. CDR3 loop: CASSYSVPGTYEQYF. As DNA, the CDR3 is TGTGCCAGCAGTTACTCGGTCCCAGGAACCTACGAGCAGTACTTC.

This clone was detected many times. V and J are TRBV27 and TRBJ2-7; TRBD1 aligns across 10 bases. Trimming removed 5 bases from V and 3 bases from J; junction bases left unmatched: 10. This CDR3 is 16 amino acids long. In germline, CDR1 is MNHEY, CDR2 SMNVEV (reference sequence). The CDR3 DNA reads TGTGCCAGCAGTGAAAGCACCGGGACAGGGGTCTACGAGCAGTACTTC. Protein: CASSESTGTGVYEQYF.

J is TRBJ2-3 and V is TRBV7-2; D not resolved. There are 14 residues in the CDR3. From germline, CDR1 is SGHTA and CDR2 FQGNSA. V was trimmed by 4 bases and J by 0 bases, leaving 8 bases between them. CDR3 sequence reads: CASSSTTSTDTQYF. In DNA form, the CDR3 reads TGTGCCAGCAGCTCCACGACTAGCACAGATACGCAGTATTTT. Using reference TRBV7-2 and TRBJ2-3 for the parts outside the CDR3, the full variable domain is GAGVSQSPSNKVTEKGKDVELRCDPISGHTALYWYRQSLGQGLEFLIYFQGNSAPDKSGLPSDRFSAERTGGSVSTLTIQRTQQEDSAVYLCASSSTTSTDTQYFGPGTRLTVL.

This rearrangement joins TRBV29-1 to TRBJ2-7; no definite D call. The CDR3 runs 14 residues. Germline lookup yields CDR1 SQVTM and CDR2 ANQGSEA. V shed 4 bases and J shed 0 bases, with 13 bases lying between them. The CDR3 DNA follows: TGCAGCGTTGTAACGGGTCTTAGCTCCTACGAGCAGTACTTC. Encoded protein: CSVVTGLSSYEQYF.

This clone occurred many times. V is TRBV5-6 and J is TRBJ2-6; 9 nucleotides match TRBD1. Trimming took 2 bases from V and 0 from J; bases not matched to a gene: 9. CDR1 and CDR2 (germline): SGHDT, YYEEEE. The CDR3 consists of 19 residues. The chain's CDR3 is CASSFGGQGTFSGANVLTF. For the CDR3, the DNA is TGTGCCAGCAGCTTCGGGGGACAGGGTACTTTCTCTGGGGCCAACGTCCTGACTTTC.

This clone has a handful of counts. This may be a read error: a much more frequent sequence differs by one nucleotide. This sequence joins TRBV28 and TRBJ1-2; TRBD1 aligns across 9 bases. The germline V gene encodes CDR1 MDHEN and CDR2 SYDVKM. The CDR3 has 16 amino acids. V lost 6 bases to trimming and J lost 4 bases; unmatched junction nucleotides: 12. DNA for the CDR3: TGTGCCAGCAGCCTCATACAGGGGGCGCGGAGCTATGGCTACACCTTC. The encoded protein is CASSLIQGARSYGYTF.

This clone is medium-sized within its sample. The chain carries TRBV19 and TRBJ1-2; D not resolved. V was trimmed by 11 bases and J by 3 bases, leaving 13 bases between them. Germline loops: CDR1 LNHDA, CDR2 SQIVND (reference sequence). This CDR3 spans 12 amino acids. Here the CDR3 DNA reads TGTGCCTCCCAAGGGAGTTACTATGGCTACACCTTC. Its translation is CASQGSYYGYTF.

In its sample, this clone was seen a few times. V gene TRBV5-1 combines with J gene TRBJ2-7, with a weak D call TRBD1 (5 bases). Trimming cost V 0 bases and J 3 bases, with 10 bases left between them. Germline V gives CDR1 SGHRS, CDR2 YFSETQ. The CDR3 has 14 residues. The CDR3 is CASSLGQGLYEQYF. The CDR3 nucleotides are TGCGCCAGCAGCTTGGGCCAGGGCCTCTACGAGCAGTACTTC.

This clone was seen only a few times. The J gene is TRBJ2-7, the V gene TRBV10-3, with D possibly matching TRBD2 (5 bases). CDR1 and CDR2 from the germline V gene are ENHRY and SYGVKD. The CDR3 is 15 residues long. The V gene lost 0 bases and the J gene lost 2 bases, with 11 bases spanning the gap. The CDR3 DNA follows: TGTGCCATCAGTGAGTCGGTCGGCGGGCCCTACGAGCAGTACTTC. This translates into CAISESVGGPYEQYF.

This clone was observed a few times. V usage is TRBV5-1 and J usage is TRBJ2-1; 8 bases line up with TRBD2. The germline V gene has CDR1 SGHRS and CDR2 YFSETQ. The V segment lost 4 bases and the J segment 13 bases; nucleotides outside the gene matches: 10. This CDR3 has 13 residues. Written as DNA, the CDR3 is TGCGCCAGCAGCCACGACGGGGGGGGGCCACAGTTCTTC. It specifies CASSHDGGGPQFF.

This clone was seen many times. The chain has TRBV10-2 and TRBJ2-2; 9 nucleotides agree with TRBD1. The germline V gene has CDR1 WSHSY and CDR2 SAAADI. This CDR3 has 13 amino acids. V lost 7 bases, J lost 7 bases, and 4 bases stayed unmatched. CDR3 amino acids: CASKGQGRGELFF. The CDR3, as DNA: TGCGCCAGCAAGGGACAGGGTCGCGGGGAGCTGTTTTTT.

This clone appeared many times. This sequence joins TRBV2 and TRBJ2-1; 12 nucleotides match TRBD2. This CDR3 comprises 15 residues. The V gene end was trimmed by 7 bases and the J gene end by 7 bases; junction bases not matched to a gene: 8. Germline values: CDR1 SNHLY, CDR2 FYNNEI. CDR3 sequence: CASTSLAGGVNEQFF. As DNA, the CDR3 is TGTGCCAGCACTTCTCTAGCGGGGGGGGTTAATGAGCAGTTCTTC.